One sample yielded the 31 T cell receptor beta chains listed below, sequenced in a study of T cell responses to AZD1222 COVID-19 vaccine. Assay used: immunoSEQ multiplex PCR; TCRdb lists only in-frame clones, some missing. The table records roughly 120,000 clones, 88% of them present only once. The specimen comprised peripheral blood, sampled on day 0 of AZD1222 vaccination. The receptors come from an adult in good health.

The chain joins TRBV7-2 to TRBJ1-5; a possible D gene is TRBD1 (5 bases). V was trimmed by 4 bases and J by 4 bases, leaving 11 bases between them. The CDR3 runs 14 residues. Germline-derived CDR1 and CDR2 are SGHTA and FQGNSA. The CDR3 region is CASSSGGLNQPQHF. The CDR3 DNA reads as TGTGCCAGCAGCTCCGGGGGTCTAAATCAGCCCCAGCATTTT.

On this clone: The same CDR3 also results from other DNA sequences found in this sample. V usage is TRBV10-3 and J usage is TRBJ2-1; a possible D gene is TRBD1 (5 bases). The V gene's germline CDR1 is ENHRY and CDR2 SYGVKD. V lost 0 bases to trimming and J lost 2 bases, with 11 bases between them. CDR3 length: 16 residues. The CDR3 coding sequence is TGTGCCATCAGTGAGTCGATGGCAGGGACCTACAATGAGCAGTTCTTC. Encoded protein: CAISESMAGTYNEQFF.

V gene TRBV15 combines with J gene TRBJ1-1; D gene uncertain. CDR1 is LNHNV and CDR2 is YYDKDF in the germline V gene (reference sequence). CDR3 length: 13 amino acids. V lost 2 bases to trimming and J lost 3 bases, with 7 bases between them. The CDR3 sequence: CATSRSRDTEAFF. The CDR3, as DNA: TGTGCCACCAGCAGATCCCGGGACACTGAAGCTTTCTTT.

The rearrangement uses TRBV12-3 or TRBV12-4 and TRBJ1-5; possibly TRBD1 for D (5 bases). V lost 7 bases to trimming and J lost 6 bases, with 10 bases between them. This CDR3 region has 12 residues. The CDR3 DNA reads as TGTGCCAGCACCTCAGGGTCTCAGCCCCAGCATTTT. As protein: CASTSGSQPQHF.

The chain recombines TRBV7-9 with TRBJ2-7; D perhaps matches TRBD2 (6 bases). V lost 5 bases and J lost 6, with 14 bases in between. The CDR3 has 13 residues. The germline gives CDR1 SEHNR, CDR2 FQNEAQ (reference sequence). In DNA, the CDR3 is TGTGCCAGCAGCACCGGGACTGGAACCGAGCAGTACTTC. This gives the protein CASSTGTGTEQYF.

The gene calls are TRBV24-1 and TRBJ2-6; D possibly matches TRBD1 or TRBD2 (5 bases each). CDR3 length: 16 amino acids. V was shortened by 4 bases and J by 0 bases, with 9 bases between the two germline ends. CDR1 and CDR2 (germline): KGHDR, SFDVKD. DNA of the CDR3: TGTGCCACCAGTGAAACGGGGCACTCTGGGGCCAACGTCCTGACTTTC. Translated, it gives CATSETGHSGANVLTF.

The chain employs TRBV5-4 and TRBJ2-7; a possible D gene is TRBD2 (6 bases). The germline V gene has CDR1 SGHNT and CDR2 YYREEE (reference sequence). The CDR3 is 15 residues long. V dropped 4 bases and J dropped 4 bases, with 18 bases sitting between them. The CDR3 coding sequence is TGTGCCAGCAGCCCGTCGGGCAGTCGGGAGTACGAGCAGTACTTC. Its protein is CASSPSGSREYEQYF.

The rearrangement joins TRBV5-1 to TRBJ2-7; perhaps TRBD1 as D (6 bases). Trimming pared 4 bases from V and 1 base from J, leaving 9 bases between. The CDR3 totals 13 residues. Germline V lookup: CDR1 SGHRS, CDR2 YFSETQ. The CDR3 DNA is TGCGCCAGCAGCGGACAGCATTCCTACGAGCAGTACTTC. This sequence encodes CASSGQHSYEQYF.

CDR3 sequence: CASRRQGDGYTF. In DNA form, the CDR3 reads TGTGCCAGCAGGCGACAGGGCGATGGCTACACCTTC. The genes are TRBV6-5 and TRBJ1-2; 7 positions match TRBD1. V was pared by 6 bases and J by 6 bases, with 4 bases of the junction left unmatched. The CDR3 is 12 residues long. Germline-derived CDR1 and CDR2 are MNHEY and SVGAGI.

The CDR3 nucleotides read TGTGCCAGCAGCTTAAACGGGGGGGACTACGAGCAGTACTTC. Its translation is CASSLNGGDYEQYF. The chain couples TRBV7-3 to TRBJ2-7, with 8 bases matching TRBD2. The CDR3 sequence is 14 residues long. Unmatched junction bases numbered 2, after V lost 1 base and J lost 3 bases. Germline V gene lookup returns CDR1 SGHTA and CDR2 FQGTGA.

This clone was detected only once. The CDR3 loop is CATSRDLTGEGYTF. CDR3 bases: TGTGCCACCAGCAGAGACCTTACAGGGGAGGGCTACACCTTC. The V call is TRBV15, the J call TRBJ1-2, with TRBD1 matching 7 bases. The V gene end was trimmed by 0 bases and the J gene end by 8 bases; junction bases not matched to a gene: 6. The CDR3 length is 14 residues. Germline CDR1 and CDR2: LNHNV and YYDKDF (reference sequence).

This chain links TRBV5-1 with TRBJ2-5; D is perhaps TRBD2 (6 bases). V was pared by 4 bases and J by 5 bases, with 15 bases between. This CDR3 comprises 14 residues. The germline V gene encodes CDR1 SGHRS and CDR2 YFSETQ. CDR3 sequence (DNA): TGCGCCAGCAGCACTGGAGGGGAAAAGGAGACCCAGTACTTC. Translation gives CASSTGGEKETQYF.

The rearrangement joins TRBV7-9 to TRBJ2-7; D is unclear. V was shortened by 5 bases and J by 0 bases, with 17 bases between the two germline ends. The CDR3 is made up of 16 amino acids. CDR1 is SEHNR and CDR2 is FQNEAQ in the germline V gene (reference sequence). Here the CDR3 DNA reads TGTGCCAGCAGCGCCGCCTCACCTGCTAGCTCCTACGAGCAGTACTTC. This gives the protein CASSAASPASSYEQYF.

The chain is built from TRBV7-2 and TRBJ2-7; TRBD2 might be the D (5 bases). Germline CDR1 SGHTA, CDR2 FQGNSA. This CDR3 is built from 14 residues. V gave up 1 base and J gave up 3 bases, with 10 bases separating them. This CDR3 reads CASSLDPGGYEQYF. In DNA, the CDR3 is TGTGCCAGCAGCTTAGACCCAGGAGGCTACGAGCAGTACTTC.

The chain is built from TRBV11-2 and TRBJ1-1; D possibly corresponds to TRBD1 (5 bases). The CDR3 consists of 14 residues. Trimming removed 1 base from V and 10 bases from J, with 16 bases in between. Looked up from germline, CDR1 is SGHAT and CDR2 is FQNNGV. CDR3 sequence (DNA): TGTGCCAGCAGCTTAGCCGGGACCACTAAGGGAGCTTTCTTT. Its translation is CASSLAGTTKGAFF.

The rearrangement links TRBV7-2 to TRBJ2-7; 9 bases align to TRBD2. Unmatched junction bases numbered 11, after V lost 3 bases and J lost 2 bases. The CDR3 sequence is 17 residues long. The germline CDR1 and CDR2 sequences are SGHTA and FQGNSA. The CDR3 DNA sequence: TGTGCCAGCAGCTTCCGGGTAGCGGGGGCGATAACCTACGAGCAGTACTTC. Translation: CASSFRVAGAITYEQYF.

V and J are TRBV19 and TRBJ1-1; D is unresolved. Germline lookup yields CDR1 LNHDA and CDR2 SQIVND (reference sequence). This CDR3 spans 16 amino acids. V shed 1 base and J shed 4 bases, with 16 bases lying between them. This CDR3 reads CASSIAWRGGSTEAFF. DNA for the CDR3: TGTGCCAGTAGTATAGCGTGGCGGGGAGGGAGCACTGAAGCTTTCTTT.

The chain employs TRBV19 and TRBJ1-2; TRBD1 matches at 9 bases. Germline-derived CDR1 and CDR2 are LNHDA and SQIVND (reference sequence). This CDR3 is 14 amino acids long. Unmatched junction bases numbered 7, after V lost 6 bases and J lost 5 bases. CDR3 in DNA: TGTGCCAGTAGGACCCGGGACAGGGTGTATGGCTACACCTTC. Protein: CASRTRDRVYGYTF.

The chain couples TRBV24-1 to TRBJ1-4, with a tentative D call TRBD1 (6 bases). The CDR3 contains 15 residues. Germline V CDR1 and CDR2: KGHDR, SFDVKD. The V end was cut by 4 bases, the J end by 7 bases, with 15 bases between. DNA for the CDR3: TGTGCCACCAGTGAGCCACAGGGTGAAGGTGAAAAACTGTTTTTT. Translated: CATSEPQGEGEKLFF.

Concerning this clone: Relative to the germline gene, one junction end is altered; a read error may explain this. The rearrangement uses TRBV7-2 and TRBJ2-7, with D possibly being TRBD2 (7 bases). The CDR3 contains 14 residues. Per germline, CDR1 SGHTA and CDR2 FQGNSA. The CDR3 DNA reads TGTGCCAGCAGCCCTTCGCGGGGGCCGTACGGGCAGTACTTC. This sequence encodes CASSPSRGPYGQYF.

This chain connects TRBV10-3 to TRBJ2-3; 13 bases map to TRBD2. Trimming cost V 6 bases and J 1 base; bases outside gene matches: 7. Germline-derived CDR1 and CDR2 are ENHRY and SYGVKD. CDR3 size: 17 residues. CDR3 bases: TGTGCCATCAGAGGGACTAGCGGGGAGGGGGGCACAGATACGCAGTATTTT. Its protein is CAIRGTSGEGGTDTQYF.

J is TRBJ2-3 and V is TRBV7-8, with 12 nucleotides matching TRBD2. Germline CDR1 reads SGHVS; CDR2 reads FQNEAQ. The CDR3 runs 15 residues. V dropped 7 bases and J dropped 2; count of bases not matched to a gene: 4. The CDR3 bases are TGTGCCAGCACGCCTAGCGGGGGGGCCACAGATACGCAGTATTTT. It is translated as CASTPSGGATDTQYF. The full variable domain, rest sourced from reference TRBV7-8 and TRBJ2-3, is GAGVSQSPRYKVAKRGQDVALRCDPISGHVSLFWYQQALGQGPEFLTYFQNEAQLDKSGLPSDRFFAERPEGSVSTLKIQRTQQEDSAVYLCASTPSGGATDTQYFGPGTRLTVL.

A few counts support this clone. V is TRBV11-3 and J is TRBJ2-1; D is tentatively TRBD1 or TRBD2 (6 bases each). The CDR3 runs to 15 residues. V was trimmed by 2 bases and J by 9 bases, leaving 17 bases between them. Germline V gene sequence: CDR1 SGHNT, CDR2 YENEEA. The CDR3 DNA reads TGTGCCAGCAGCTTAACGGGGGCTAGCGAAGCTGAGCAGTTCTTC. Translated, it gives CASSLTGASEAEQFF. The full variable domain, rest sourced from reference TRBV11-3 and TRBJ2-1, is EAGVVQSPRYKIIEKKQPVAFWCNPISGHNTLYWYLQNLGQGPELLIRYENEEAVDDSQLPKDRFSAERLKGVDSTLKIQPAELGDSAVYLCASSLTGASEAEQFFGPGTRLTVL.

The V call is TRBV30, the J call TRBJ2-3; D uncertain. The CDR3 covers 13 residues. Germline lookup yields CDR1 GTSNPN and CDR2 SVGIG (reference sequence). V dropped 2 bases and J dropped 2 bases, with 8 bases sitting between them. Here the CDR3 reads CAWSRLTTDTQYF. In nucleotides, the CDR3 is TGTGCCTGGAGTCGACTGACCACAGATACGCAGTATTTT.

V and J are TRBV11-3 and TRBJ2-5; D is undetermined. This CDR3 is built from 14 residues. Germline V CDR1 and CDR2: SGHNT, YENEEA. Between the trimmed V and J ends, which lost 3 bases and 5 bases, there was a span of 13 bases. CDR3 bases: TGTGCCAGCAGCTTGGGTTGGGGTAGGGAGACCCAGTACTTC. Translation: CASSLGWGRETQYF.

The rearrangement uses TRBV6-5 and TRBJ1-2, with 7 bases matching TRBD1. V lost 4 bases, J lost 4 bases, and 12 bases stayed unmatched. The germline V gene has CDR1 MNHEY and CDR2 SVGAGI. The CDR3 covers 16 residues. DNA for the CDR3: TGTGCCAGCAGTTCGTCATCAGGGGGAAAAAGCTATGGCTACACCTTC. Translated, it gives CASSSSSGGKSYGYTF.

This rearrangement joins TRBV6-5 to TRBJ2-3; TRBD2 matches at 12 bases. The J segment lost 10 bases and the V segment lost 5 bases, leaving 10 bases of the junction unmatched. The length of the CDR3 is 15 residues. The germline gives CDR1 MNHEY, CDR2 SVGAGI. The DNA of the CDR3 is TGTGCCAGCAGTATTGGGACTAGCGGGCCGAATGCGCAGTATTTT. Protein: CASSIGTSGPNAQYF.

This clone has a single count. V and J are TRBV3-1 (or the pseudogene TRBV3-2) and TRBJ1-2, with D possibly being TRBD1 (5 bases). The CDR3 sequence is 18 residues long. Germline-derived CDR1 and CDR2 are LGHDT and YNNKEL (reference sequence). Trimming pared 1 base from V and 5 bases from J, leaving 23 bases between. The CDR3 spells CASSQGAGAPSSRYGYTF. The CDR3 DNA is TGTGCCAGCAGCCAAGGCGCCGGGGCACCGTCATCTCGGTATGGCTACACCTTC.

The chain joins TRBV6-5 to TRBJ2-7, with a tentative D call TRBD1 (5 bases). Per the germline V gene, CDR1 is MNHEY and CDR2 is SVGAGI. The CDR3 has 13 residues. V was shortened by 6 bases and J by 0 bases, with 9 bases between the two germline ends. CDR3: CASSLDNSYEQYF. In DNA, the CDR3 is TGTGCCAGCAGCTTGGACAACTCCTACGAGCAGTACTTC.

The chain links TRBV21-1 to TRBJ2-3; the table's TRBD2 call for D was not verified on the DNA. TRBV21-1 corresponds to a pseudogene. The CDR3 runs 17 residues. CDR3 region: CASSIQVAGGPEDTQYF. DNA of the CDR3: TGTGCCAGCAGCATACAAGTAGCGGGAGGGCCAGAGGATACGCAGTATTTT.

The chain joins TRBV6-5 to TRBJ1-4; a possible D gene is TRBD1 (5 bases). The CDR3 sequence is 15 residues long. CDR1 MNHEY and CDR2 SVGAGI come from the germline V gene. V was shortened by 0 bases and J by 6 bases, with 11 bases between the two germline ends. In DNA form, the CDR3 reads TGTGCCAGCAGTTACTCAGGGGCCAGGGATGAAAAACTGTTTTTT. Translation: CASSYSGARDEKLFF.